This T cell receptor beta chain was sequenced for a study of shared clonotypes between healthy human individuals (dated by TCRdb to about 2020). With regard to the full study: Three men and two women, aged 18 to 49 years, made up the cohort. Blood TCR repertoires of a handful of healthy adults were deeply sequenced to estimate repertoire size and the extent of clonotype sharing between individuals. To increase sequencing depth and limit assay-specific biases, TCR repertoire library preparation and sequencing were carried out by different laboratories using diverse techniques. Leukapheresis yielded between about 0.94 and 8.9 billion PBMCs per donor.

General study outcomes and caveats: Pairwise subsampling led to the expectation that sequencing depth would affect the degree of clonotype sharing among donors. Sampling was restricted to blood, and TCR repertoires in tissues likely differ from the TCR repertoires found in blood. The genetic and exposure-history diversity represented was limited by the small number of donors.

The CDR3 covers 13 residues, taking in both the cysteine and the phenylalanine. Left in the record is the CDR3 DNA by itself, 39 bases read in frame from the first base. The germline V gene (reference sequence) yields SGHNT for CDR1 and YYREEE for CDR2. V was cut back by 6 bases and J by 2 bases, leaving a gap of 10 bases between them. This clone was seen only once. The specificity of this receptor is unknown. Base qualities are not provided; no much larger clone lies one nucleotide away. TCR CDR3 regions were amplified from genomic DNA by multiplex PCR using the deep immunoSEQ assay. Extracted genomic DNA from each cell subset was spread evenly across all wells of several immunoSEQ 96-well plates, with each plate serving as a replicate. For unsorted PBMC, each replicate PCR was loaded with roughly 330 ng genomic DNA, equivalent to approximately 33,000 T cell genomes. Ten immunoSEQ deep assay plates were used to sequence the unsorted PBMC genomic DNA. Purified libraries were quantified with a Qubit 3.0 fluorometer, sized on a Bioanalyzer 2100, and re-quantified with the KAPA Library Quantification kit. Each immunoSEQ 96-well plate was sequenced on its own single-read 150-cycle Illumina NextSeq 550 flow cell. On the authors' methods: Because the immunoSEQ output held only junctional sequences and lacked quality scores, the filtering could not match the filtering applied to full-length reads. To assign V/J genes and CDR3, sequences were annotated using PyIR, a Python wrapper for IgBLAST v1.9, with IMGT germline references. Reads were removed for weak V/J assignments (E-value above 1e-6), missing CDR3, stop codons, out-of-frame junctions, or ambiguous translated residues. V3J clonotypes were defined as sequences sharing an identical inferred V gene, J gene, and CDR3 amino acid sequence. To compute the percentage overlap between repertoires, the number of shared unique clonotypes was divided by the size of the smaller repertoire. RTK rarefaction, the Chao1 estimator, and Recon v2.1 estimates of unobserved clonotypes were used to assess repertoire richness. Imported from immuneACCESS, the table was reduced by TCRdb to in-frame sequences with V and J called. These copies leave out some clones; in studies compared against another copy, an unresolved V gene accounts for under half, and the cause of the remainder is not known. V and J calls and clone size are copied from that table; D and trimming were computed from the DNA. The sample table lists approximately 470,000 clones, 81% of them with a count of one. The ten largest account for approximately 12% of the sample.

The donors were healthy, HIV-negative adults with no recently reported acute infections or vaccinations. Only Caucasian adults living in Nashville, Tennessee, USA were represented among the donors. In the unsorted samples, roughly 90 million PBMCs were counted, and genomic DNA was extracted using the QIAamp DNA Blood Mini kit. Blood was collected by leukapheresis, and PBMCs were isolated by Ficoll-Histopaque density gradient centrifugation and then cryopreserved in liquid nitrogen vapor phase. The chain is encoded by TRBV5-4 joined to TRBJ2-3; no confident D gene assignment can be made. This clonotype originated in a woman in her thirties or forties in good health. Some clones in this sample may be carry-over from other donors' samples. The sample taken for sequencing was PBMCs. The nucleotide sequence is TGTGCCAGCACCCGACTGTTCACAGATACGCAGTATTTT. The translation is CASTRLFTDTQYF.